This is a list of T cell receptor beta chains from one sample in a study of response to subunit inactivated influenza vaccine. TCRdb re-analysed the RT-PCR reads in MiXCR, keeping a single row per CDR3 protein. This sample has 500,000 or so distinct CDR3 sequences, with 16% found just once. Sequencing was performed on CD4+ T cells sorted from PBMCs, taken less than 30 months after vaccination. The receptors originated from a man aged 50-75 years who received an inactivated influenza vaccine. Each CDR3 is given with its conserved first and last residue. The D gene is left open where the match is weak. Some rows have no size entry. The others give once, few or many, or a class for an expanded clone.

NA	TRBJ1-2	NA	TRBV3-1	TGTGCCAGCAGCCGTCGGACAGAATATGGCTACACCTTC	CASSRRTEYGYTF
TRBD1	TRBJ1-1	NA	TRBV20-1	TGCAGTGCTAGCCGGGGGACAGATGAAGCTTTCTTT	CSASRGTDEAFF
TRBD1	TRBJ1-3	NA	TRBV3-1	TGTGCCAGCATGGGACAGGGGAAATTGAAGGGAAACACCATATATTTT	CASMGQGKLKGNTIYF
NA	TRBJ2-1	many	TRBV7-2	TGTGCCAGCAGCTTAGCGCCAACGGGGTTAGTGGGGTACAATGAGCAGTTCTTC	CASSLAPTGLVGYNEQFF
TRBD2	TRBJ2-2	NA	TRBV7-2	TGTGCCAGCAGCTTAGCTGCTAGCGGGGGAAACACCGGGGAGCTGTTTTTT	CASSLAASGGNTGELFF
TRBD1	TRBJ2-7	few	TRBV12-3/TRBV12-4	TGTGCCAGCAGTTTGACAGGGAGAGCCCACGAGCAGTACTTC	CASSLTGRAHEQYF
TRBD2	TRBJ2-7	NA	TRBV20-1	TGCAGTGCTAGAGATCGGGCTAGCGGGAGTATCAGGTCCTACGAGCAGTACTTC	CSARDRASGSIRSYEQYF
TRBD1	TRBJ1-1	NA	TRBV20-1	TGCAGTGCTAGAGGTCGCCCGGGACAGGGGGCGTTGTACACTGAAGCTTTCTTT	CSARGRPGQGALYTEAFF
NA	TRBJ2-7	NA	TRBV5-1	TGCGCCAGCAGCGGAGGGATCTACGAGCAGTACTTC	CASSGGIYEQYF
NA	TRBJ1-1	few	TRBV25-1	TGTGCCAGCAGTGGATTAATGAACACTGAAGCTTTCTTT	CASSGLMNTEAFF
NA	TRBJ2-1	many	TRBV19	TGTGCCAGTAGTATACAGTCGCATGAGCAGTTCTTC	CASSIQSHEQFF
TRBD2	TRBJ2-1	NA	TRBV20-1	TGCTGTGTGGCTAGCGGGAGGCAGGGGTCCTACAATGAGCAGTTCTTC	CCVASGRQGSYNEQFF
NA	TRBJ2-1	NA	TRBV5-5	TGTGCCAGCAGCTTGACTGACCACTCCTACAATGAGCAGTTCTTC	CASSLTDHSYNEQFF
TRBD1	TRBJ2-3	few	TRBV20-1	TGCAGTGCTAGTCTACCCACAGGGGCAGATACGCAGTATTTT	CSASLPTGADTQYF
TRBD1	TRBJ1-6	NA	TRBV3-1	TGTGCCAGCAGCCAGTACAGGGGAGCACCCCTCCACTTT	CASSQYRGAPLHF
TRBD1	TRBJ2-3	few	TRBV5-1	TGCGCCAGCAGCCCCGGACAGGGGGCGTCAGATACGCAGTATTTT	CASSPGQGASDTQYF
NA	TRBJ1-1	NA	TRBV4-1	TGCGCCAGCAGCCCCCTGACCTTTTTAGACCCTGAAGCTTTCTTT	CASSPLTFLDPEAFF
NA	TRBJ1-2	few	TRBV7-2	TGTGCCAGCACCCCAACCCCGAACTATGGCTACACCTTC	CASTPTPNYGYTF
TRBD1	TRBJ1-4	NA	TRBV7-2	TGTGCCAGCAGCTTGGTCAGGGGGCTCCTCAATGAAAAACTGTTTTTT	CASSLVRGLLNEKLFF
TRBD2	TRBJ2-4	NA	TRBV3-1	TGTGCCAGCAGCCAGAGCGGGGATTGGGGCATTCAGTACTTC	CASSQSGDWGIQYF
NA	TRBJ1-6	NA	TRBV29-1	TGCAGCGTGGGCGCACACGTCAATTCACCCCTCCACTTT	CSVGAHVNSPLHF
TRBD1	TRBJ2-7	NA	TRBV27	TGTGCCAGCAGATCCGGGACAGCGAAATCCTGGTCCTACGAGCAGTACTTC	CASRSGTAKSWSYEQYF
NA	TRBJ2-7	few	TRBV4-2	TGTGCCAGCAGCCGATCCGGGACGCAGACTAGTTACGAGCAGTACTTC	CASSRSGTQTSYEQYF
NA	TRBJ2-7	NA	TRBV24-1	TGTGCCACCAGTGCCGGGGACAATCCCTACGAGCAGTACTTC	CATSAGDNPYEQYF
NA	TRBJ2-1	NA	TRBV3-1	TGTGCCAGCAGCCAAGAGGGGACTGGGACCCGTAAGCAGTTCTTC	CASSQEGTGTRKQFF
NA	TRBJ1-1	few	TRBV28	TGTGCCAGCAGTAACCAGGGCCCTGAAGCTTTCTTT	CASSNQGPEAFF
TRBD1	TRBJ1-1	many	TRBV29-1	TGCAGCGTGTCGGTCGGGACAGGGAGGACTGAAGCTTTCTTT	CSVSVGTGRTEAFF
NA	TRBJ1-2	NA	TRBV6-1	TGTGCCAGCACCGAAGGGTCGGCCGGAGATGGGGGCTACACCTTC	CASTEGSAGDGGYTF
NA	TRBJ2-5	few	TRBV7-2	TGTGCCAGCAGCTTAGCGTCGCGACTGGGGGGTGAGACCCAGTACTTC	CASSLASRLGGETQYF
TRBD2	TRBJ2-3	NA	TRBV4-2	TGTGCCAGCAGCCAAGCTACTAGCGGGAGAGATACGCAGTATTTT	CASSQATSGRDTQYF
NA	TRBJ2-4	NA	TRBV29-1	TGCAGCGTTGAGGGGTGGCAGGGCGACATTCAGTACTTC	CSVEGWQGDIQYF
NA	TRBJ1-1	NA	TRBV5-4	TGTGCCAGCAGCCCAATCGGACGAGCGGGCACTGAAGCTTTCTTT	CASSPIGRAGTEAFF
TRBD1	TRBJ2-1	NA	TRBV7-2	TGTGCCAGCAGCGGCGGGACAGGCCTCTACAATGAGCAGTTCTTC	CASSGGTGLYNEQFF
NA	TRBJ1-6	NA	TRBV5-1	TGCGCCAGCAGCTTATCAGAAAATTCACCCCTCCACTTT	CASSLSENSPLHF
TRBD1	TRBJ1-5	few	TRBV12-3/TRBV12-4	TGTGCCAGCACTCTGACAGGGGGAAGCAATCAGCCCCAGCATTTT	CASTLTGGSNQPQHF
NA	TRBJ1-5	NA	TRBV12-3/TRBV12-4	TGTGCCAGCAGCCAGGACAGCTTCAATCAGCCCCAGCATTTT	CASSQDSFNQPQHF
NA	TRBJ2-1	NA	TRBV12-3/TRBV12-4	TGTGCCAGCAGTTTAGCCAGACTAGTCTCGCGTGAGCAGTTCTTC	CASSLARLVSREQFF
TRBD1	TRBJ2-7	NA	TRBV5-1	TGCGCCAGCAGCTTGGCAGGGGACAGGGTCCACGAGCAGTACTTC	CASSLAGDRVHEQYF
NA	TRBJ2-7	NA	TRBV7-2	TGTGCCAGCCGCGTTAGGGCGATCTCCTACGAGCAGTACTTC	CASRVRAISYEQYF
TRBD2	TRBJ2-3	NA	TRBV10-3	TGTGCCATCACCTCGGGACTAGCGGGCACAGATACGCAGTATTTT	CAITSGLAGTDTQYF
TRBD2	TRBJ2-1	NA	TRBV6-1	TGTGCCAGCAGTAGCGGGAAGTACAATGAGCAGTTCTTC	CASSSGKYNEQFF
NA	TRBJ1-5	NA	TRBV27	TGTGCCAGCAGTTTACACAGGGTAGATCAGCCCCAGCATTTT	CASSLHRVDQPQHF